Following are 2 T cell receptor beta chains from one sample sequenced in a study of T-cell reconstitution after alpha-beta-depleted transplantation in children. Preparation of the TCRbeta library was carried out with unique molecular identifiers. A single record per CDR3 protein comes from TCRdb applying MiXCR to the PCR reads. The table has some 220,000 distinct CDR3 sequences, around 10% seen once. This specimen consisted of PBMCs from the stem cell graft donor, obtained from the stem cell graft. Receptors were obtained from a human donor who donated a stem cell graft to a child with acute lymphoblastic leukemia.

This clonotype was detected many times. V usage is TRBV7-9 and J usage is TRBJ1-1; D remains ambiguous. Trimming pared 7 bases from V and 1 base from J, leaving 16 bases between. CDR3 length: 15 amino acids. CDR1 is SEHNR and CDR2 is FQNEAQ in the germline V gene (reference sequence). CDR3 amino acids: CASTMREGENTEAFF. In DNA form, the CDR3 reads TGTGCCAGCACCATGAGGGAGGGCGAGAACACTGAAGCTTTCTTT.

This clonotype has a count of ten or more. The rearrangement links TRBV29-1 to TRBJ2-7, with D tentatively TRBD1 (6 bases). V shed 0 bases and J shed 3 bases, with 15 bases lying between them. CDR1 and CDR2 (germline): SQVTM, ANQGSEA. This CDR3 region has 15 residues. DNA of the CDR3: TGCAGCGTTGAAGACCCAAGGGACACCGACTACGAGCAGTACTTC. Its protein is CSVEDPRDTDYEQYF.